This T cell receptor (beta chain) was retrieved from a study of radiotherapy plus CTLA-4 blockade in lung cancer. Across the study: Objective response rate was 15% to 20%; disease control rate, approximately 28%.

Alongside CTLA-4 blockade with ipilimumab, patients with chemo-refractory metastatic non-small-cell lung cancer received focal radiation. V was trimmed by 5 bases and J by 6 bases, leaving 13 bases between them. CDR1 is WNHNN, CDR2 SYGVQD, per germline (reference sequence). This CDR3 spans 13 amino acids. Measured with immunoSEQ multiplex PCR; TCRdb has only the in-frame clones, and not every one. The sample lists 25,000 to 35,000 clones; approximately 79% were seen once. Sample: peripheral blood, taken from a patient treated with radiotherapy plus ipilimumab. The sequence came from a human donor with non-small cell lung cancer who had stable disease on radiotherapy plus ipilimumab. The rearrangement joins TRBV10-1 to TRBJ1-1, with D tentatively TRBD1 (6 bases). This chain's CDR3 is CASSSQGRSEAFF. CDR3 bases: TGCGCCAGCAGTTCACAGGGAAGGTCTGAAGCTTTCTTT.